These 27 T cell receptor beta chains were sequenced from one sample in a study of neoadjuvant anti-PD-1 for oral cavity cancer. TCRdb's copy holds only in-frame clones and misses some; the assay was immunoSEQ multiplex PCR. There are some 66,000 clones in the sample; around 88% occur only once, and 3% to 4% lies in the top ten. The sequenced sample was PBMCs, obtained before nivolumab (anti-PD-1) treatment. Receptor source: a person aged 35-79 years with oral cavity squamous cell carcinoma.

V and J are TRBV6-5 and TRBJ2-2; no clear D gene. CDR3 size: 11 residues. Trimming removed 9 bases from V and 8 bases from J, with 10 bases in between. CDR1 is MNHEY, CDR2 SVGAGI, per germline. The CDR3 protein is CASYAVGELFF. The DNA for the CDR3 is TGTGCCAGTTACGCCGTTGGGGAGCTGTTTTTT.

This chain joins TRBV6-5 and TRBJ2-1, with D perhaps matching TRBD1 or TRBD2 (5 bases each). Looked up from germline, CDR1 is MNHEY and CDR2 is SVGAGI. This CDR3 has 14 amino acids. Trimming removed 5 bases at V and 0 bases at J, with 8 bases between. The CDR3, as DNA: TGTGCCAGCAGTCAGGGACGCTCCTACAATGAGCAGTTCTTC. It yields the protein CASSQGRSYNEQFF.

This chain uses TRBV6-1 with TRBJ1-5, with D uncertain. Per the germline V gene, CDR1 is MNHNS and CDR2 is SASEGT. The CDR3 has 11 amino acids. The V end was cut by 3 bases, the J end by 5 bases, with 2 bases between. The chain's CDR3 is CASSDHQPQHF. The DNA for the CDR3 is TGTGCCAGCAGTGACCATCAGCCCCAGCATTTT.

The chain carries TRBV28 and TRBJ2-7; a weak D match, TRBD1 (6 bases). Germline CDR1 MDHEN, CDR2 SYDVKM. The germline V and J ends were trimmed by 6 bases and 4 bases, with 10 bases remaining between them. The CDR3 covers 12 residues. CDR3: CASSRQVYEQYF. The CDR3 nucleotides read TGTGCCAGCAGCCGACAGGTGTACGAGCAGTACTTC.

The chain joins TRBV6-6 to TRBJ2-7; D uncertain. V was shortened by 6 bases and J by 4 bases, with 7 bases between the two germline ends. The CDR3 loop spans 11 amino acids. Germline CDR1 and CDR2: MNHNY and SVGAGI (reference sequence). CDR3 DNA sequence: TGTGCCAGCAGCAGCTTGTACGAGCAGTACTTC. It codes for CASSSLYEQYF.

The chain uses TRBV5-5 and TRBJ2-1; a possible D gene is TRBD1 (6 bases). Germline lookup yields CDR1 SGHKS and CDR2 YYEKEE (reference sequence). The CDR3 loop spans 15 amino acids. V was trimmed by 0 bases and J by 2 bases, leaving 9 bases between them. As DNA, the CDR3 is TGTGCCAGCAGCTTGGAGGGGGTCCCCTACAATGAGCAGTTCTTC. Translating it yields CASSLEGVPYNEQFF.

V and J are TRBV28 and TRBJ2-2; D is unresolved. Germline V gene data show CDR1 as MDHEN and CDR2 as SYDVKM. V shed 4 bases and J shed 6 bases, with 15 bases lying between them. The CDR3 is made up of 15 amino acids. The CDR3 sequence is CASSSGFVIAGELFF. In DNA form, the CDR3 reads TGTGCCAGCAGTTCCGGTTTCGTGATCGCCGGGGAGCTGTTTTTT.

The CDR3 reads CAWKGQGNQPQHF. The CDR3, as DNA: TGTGCCTGGAAGGGACAGGGTAATCAGCCCCAGCATTTT. V is TRBV30 and J is TRBJ1-5, with 9 bases that match TRBD1. From germline, CDR1 is GTSNPN and CDR2 SVGIG (reference sequence). V lost 4 bases to trimming and J lost 4 bases; unmatched junction nucleotides: 2. The CDR3 extends over 13 amino acids.

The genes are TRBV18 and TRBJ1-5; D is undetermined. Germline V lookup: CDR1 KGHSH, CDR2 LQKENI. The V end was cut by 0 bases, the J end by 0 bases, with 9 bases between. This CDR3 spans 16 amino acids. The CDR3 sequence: CASSPPNGNSNQPQHF. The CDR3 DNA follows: TGTGCCAGCTCACCACCGAACGGAAATAGCAATCAGCCCCAGCATTTT.

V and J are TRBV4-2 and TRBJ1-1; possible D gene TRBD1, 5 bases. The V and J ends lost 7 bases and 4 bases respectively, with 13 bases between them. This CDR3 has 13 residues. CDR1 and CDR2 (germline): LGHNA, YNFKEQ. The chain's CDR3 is CASKLRGITEAFF. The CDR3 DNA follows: TGTGCCAGCAAGTTAAGGGGCATCACTGAAGCTTTCTTT.

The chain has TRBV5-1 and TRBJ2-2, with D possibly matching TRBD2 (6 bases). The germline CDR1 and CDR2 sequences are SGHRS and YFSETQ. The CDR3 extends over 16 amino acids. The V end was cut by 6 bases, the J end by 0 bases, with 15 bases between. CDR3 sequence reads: CASTAAGLANTGELFF. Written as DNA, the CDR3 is TGCGCCAGCACCGCGGCGGGACTGGCGAACACCGGGGAGCTGTTTTTT.

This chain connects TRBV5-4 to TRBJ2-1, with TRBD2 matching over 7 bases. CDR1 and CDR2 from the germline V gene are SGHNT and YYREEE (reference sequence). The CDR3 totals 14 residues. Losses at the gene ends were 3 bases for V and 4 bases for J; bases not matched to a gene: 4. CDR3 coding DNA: TGTGCCAGCAGCTACCGGGGGGAGTACAATGAGCAGTTCTTC. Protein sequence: CASSYRGEYNEQFF.

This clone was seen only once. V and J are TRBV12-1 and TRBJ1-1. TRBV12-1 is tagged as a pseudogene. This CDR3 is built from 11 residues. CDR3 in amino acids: CASKSSVLAFF. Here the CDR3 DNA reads TGTGCCAGCAAATCCTCGGTCCTTGCTTTCTTT.

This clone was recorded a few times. The CDR3 region has the DNA TGTGCCAGCAGCGCCGGGCCGAATCAGCCCCAGCATTTT. Its protein is CASSAGPNQPQHF. The gene calls are TRBV7-9 and TRBJ1-5, with D uncertain. Germline V lookup: CDR1 SEHNR, CDR2 FQNEAQ (reference sequence). V was trimmed by 5 bases and J by 4 bases, leaving 9 bases between them. The CDR3 sequence is 13 residues long.

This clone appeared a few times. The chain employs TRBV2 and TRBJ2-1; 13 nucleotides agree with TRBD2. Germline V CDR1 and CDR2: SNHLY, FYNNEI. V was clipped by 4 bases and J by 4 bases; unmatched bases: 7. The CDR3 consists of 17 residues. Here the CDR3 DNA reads TGTGCCAGCAGTGTAGGAACTAGCGGGGGGGAATACAATGAGCAGTTCTTC. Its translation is CASSVGTSGGEYNEQFF. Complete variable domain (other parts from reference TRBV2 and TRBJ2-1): EPEVTQTPSHQVTQMGQEVILRCVPISNHLYFYWYRQILGQKVEFLVSFYNNEISEKSEIFDDQFSVERPDGSNFTLKIRSTKLEDSAMYFCASSVGTSGGEYNEQFFGPGTRLTVL.

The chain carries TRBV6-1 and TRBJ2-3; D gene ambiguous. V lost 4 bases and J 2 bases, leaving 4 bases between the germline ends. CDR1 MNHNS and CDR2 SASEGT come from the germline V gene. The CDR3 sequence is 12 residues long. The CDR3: CASSGFTDTQYF. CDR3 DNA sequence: TGTGCCAGCAGTGGGTTCACAGATACGCAGTATTTT.

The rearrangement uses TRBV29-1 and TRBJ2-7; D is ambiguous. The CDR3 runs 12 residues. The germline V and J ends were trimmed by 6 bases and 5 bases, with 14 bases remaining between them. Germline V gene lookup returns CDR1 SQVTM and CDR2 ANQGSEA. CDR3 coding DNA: TGCAGCGTCAAAGCTCCAGGACACGAGCAGTACTTC. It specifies CSVKAPGHEQYF.

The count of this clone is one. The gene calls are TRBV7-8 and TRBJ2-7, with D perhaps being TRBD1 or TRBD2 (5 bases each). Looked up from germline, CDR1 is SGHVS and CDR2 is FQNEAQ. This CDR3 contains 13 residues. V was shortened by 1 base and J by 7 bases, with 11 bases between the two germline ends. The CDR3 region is CASSLGGALEQYF. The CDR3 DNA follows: TGTGCCAGCAGCTTAGGAGGGGCCCTAGAGCAGTACTTC.

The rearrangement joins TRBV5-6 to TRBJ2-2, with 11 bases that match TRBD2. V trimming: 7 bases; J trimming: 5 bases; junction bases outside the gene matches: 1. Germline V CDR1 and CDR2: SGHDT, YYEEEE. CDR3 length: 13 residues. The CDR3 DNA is TGTGCCAGCGTAGCGGGGGGGACCGGGGAGCTGTTTTTT. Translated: CASVAGGTGELFF.

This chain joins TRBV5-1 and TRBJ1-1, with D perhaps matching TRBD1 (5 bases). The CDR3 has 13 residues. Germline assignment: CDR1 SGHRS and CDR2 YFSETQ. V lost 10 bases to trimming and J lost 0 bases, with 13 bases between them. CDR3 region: CAGRTDMNTEAFF. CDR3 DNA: TGCGCCGGACGGACGGACATGAACACTGAAGCTTTCTTT.

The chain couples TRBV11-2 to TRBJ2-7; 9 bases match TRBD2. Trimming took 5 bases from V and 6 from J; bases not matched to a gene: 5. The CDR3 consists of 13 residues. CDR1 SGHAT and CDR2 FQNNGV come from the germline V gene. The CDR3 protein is CASSGLATREQYF. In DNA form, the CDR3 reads TGTGCCAGCAGCGGACTAGCGACGCGCGAGCAGTACTTC.

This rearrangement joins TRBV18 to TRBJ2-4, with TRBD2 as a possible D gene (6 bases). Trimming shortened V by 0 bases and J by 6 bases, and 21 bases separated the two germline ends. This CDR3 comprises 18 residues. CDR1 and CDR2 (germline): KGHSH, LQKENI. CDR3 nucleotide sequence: TGTGCCAGCTCACCACCCCCCATTCTAGCGAAGGGAGGAAACATTCAGTACTTC. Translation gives CASSPPPILAKGGNIQYF. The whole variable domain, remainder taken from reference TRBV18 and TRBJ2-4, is NAGVMQNPRHLVRRRGQEARLRCSPMKGHSHVYWYRQLPEEGLKFMVYLQKENIIDESGMPKERFSAEFPKEGPSILRIQQVVRGDSAAYFCASSPPPILAKGGNIQYFGAGTRLSVL.

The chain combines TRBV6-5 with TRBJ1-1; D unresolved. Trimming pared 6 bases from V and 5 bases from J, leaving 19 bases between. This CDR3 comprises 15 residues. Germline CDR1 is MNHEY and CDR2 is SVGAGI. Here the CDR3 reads CASSSRGYRRTEAFF. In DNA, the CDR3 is TGTGCCAGCAGCTCCCGGGGATACAGACGTACTGAAGCTTTCTTT.

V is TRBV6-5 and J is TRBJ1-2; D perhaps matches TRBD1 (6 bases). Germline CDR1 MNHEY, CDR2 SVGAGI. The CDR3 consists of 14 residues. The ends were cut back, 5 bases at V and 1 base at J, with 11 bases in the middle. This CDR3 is CASSEGHLNYGYTF. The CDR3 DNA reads TGTGCCAGCAGTGAGGGACACCTTAACTATGGCTACACCTTC.

The CDR3 spells CASSLSEGQPQHF. The DNA of the CDR3 is TGTGCCAGCAGTTTATCGGAGGGTCAGCCCCAGCATTTT. V usage is TRBV27 and J usage is TRBJ1-5; D call uncertain. Trimming shortened V by 0 bases and J by 6 bases, and 6 bases separated the two germline ends. Germline loops: CDR1 MNHEY, CDR2 SMNVEV (reference sequence). The CDR3 runs to 13 residues.

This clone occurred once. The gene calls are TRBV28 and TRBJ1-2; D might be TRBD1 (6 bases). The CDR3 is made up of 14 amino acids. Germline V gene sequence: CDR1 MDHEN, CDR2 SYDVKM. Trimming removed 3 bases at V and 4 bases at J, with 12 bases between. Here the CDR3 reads CASSFRTAVYGYTF. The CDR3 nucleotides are TGTGCCAGCAGTTTTAGGACAGCGGTCTATGGCTACACCTTC.

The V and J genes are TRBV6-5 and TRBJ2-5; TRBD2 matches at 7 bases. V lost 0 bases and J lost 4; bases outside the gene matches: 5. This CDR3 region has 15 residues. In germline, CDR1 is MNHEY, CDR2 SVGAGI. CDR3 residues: CASSYSAGVGETQYF. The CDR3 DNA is TGTGCCAGCAGTTACTCTGCGGGGGTGGGAGAGACCCAGTACTTC.